This T cell receptor (beta chain) was sequenced for a study of CD8 T cells in ankylosing spondylitis. Study-wide findings and caveats: Characteristic of ankylosing spondylitis blood, it appeared, was a TCR beta motif comprising eight highly homologous variants.

TCRdb itself ran the 5' RACE reads through MiXCR, one entry per CDR3 protein. Of fewer than 250,000 distinct CDR3 sequences in the sample, around 32% were seen once. V shed 5 bases and J shed 4 bases, with 14 bases lying between them. The CDR3 totals 14 residues. Comments on this clonotype: Its antigen is currently unknown.

The source of this sequence is a male donor with ankylosing spondylitis or in good health (not recorded which). This sequence joins TRBV12-3 or TRBV12-4 and TRBJ1-2; tentative D call: TRBD1 (6 bases). The sample consisted of blood, either unsorted or a sorted T cell fraction (not recorded which). The CDR3 loop is CASSLADRFYGYTF. The CDR3, as DNA: TGTGCCAGCAGTCTGGCAGACAGGTTCTATGGCTACACCTTC.